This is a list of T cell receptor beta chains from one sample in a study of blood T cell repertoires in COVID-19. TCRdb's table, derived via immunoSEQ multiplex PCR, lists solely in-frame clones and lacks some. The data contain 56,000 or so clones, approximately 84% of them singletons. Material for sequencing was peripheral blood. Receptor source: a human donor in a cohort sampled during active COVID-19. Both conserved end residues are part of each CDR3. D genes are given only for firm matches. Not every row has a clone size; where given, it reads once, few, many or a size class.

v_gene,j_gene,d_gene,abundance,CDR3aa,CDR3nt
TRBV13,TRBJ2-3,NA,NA,CASSSLVFRSTDTQYF,TGTGCCAGCAGCTCCTTGGTGTTCAGGAGCACAGATACGCAGTATTTT
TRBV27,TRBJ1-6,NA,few,CASSFQGARNSPLHF,TGTGCCAGCAGTTTCCAAGGGGCGCGAAATTCACCCCTCCACTTT
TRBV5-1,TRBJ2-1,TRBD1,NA,CASSLVGGSDNEQFF,TGCGCCAGCAGCTTGGTAGGGGGCTCTGACAATGAGCAGTTCTTC
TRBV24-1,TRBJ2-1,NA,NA,CATSGGRFIGYNEQFF,TGTGCCACCAGCGGGGGGCGATTTATAGGTTACAATGAGCAGTTCTTC
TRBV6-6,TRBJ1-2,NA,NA,CASTSHYGYTF,TGTGCCAGCACCAGTCACTATGGCTACACCTTC
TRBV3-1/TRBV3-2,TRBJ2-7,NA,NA,CASSQRGAVEKQYF,TGTGCCAGCAGCCAGCGGGGCGCGGTTGAGAAGCAGTACTTC
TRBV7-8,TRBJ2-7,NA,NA,CASRIGSEQYF,TGTGCCAGCAGAATCGGTTCCGAGCAGTACTTC
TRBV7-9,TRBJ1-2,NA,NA,CASSYYKVSYTF,TGTGCCAGCAGCTATTACAAAGTTAGCTACACCTTC
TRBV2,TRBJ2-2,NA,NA,CASALAGELFF,TGTGCCAGCGCACTAGCCGGGGAGCTGTTTTTT
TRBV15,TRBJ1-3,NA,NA,CATSGRPGNTIYF,TGTGCCACCTCTGGGAGGCCTGGAAACACCATATATTTT
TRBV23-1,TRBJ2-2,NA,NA,CASSQSGQTNTGELFF,TGCGCCAGCAGTCAATCGGGACAAACGAACACCGGGGAGCTGTTTTTT
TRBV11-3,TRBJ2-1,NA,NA,CASSGGGAYNEQFF,TGTGCCAGCAGTGGAGGGGGGGCCTACAATGAGCAGTTCTTC
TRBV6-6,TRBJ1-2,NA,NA,CASVGGDYGYTF,TGTGCCAGCGTGGGGGGGGACTATGGCTACACCTTC
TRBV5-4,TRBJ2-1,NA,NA,CASSLSQGSYNEQFF,TGTGCCAGCAGCTTGTCCCAGGGCTCCTACAATGAGCAGTTCTTC
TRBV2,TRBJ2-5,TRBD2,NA,CASKPRGEGRETQYF,TGTGCCAGCAAACCCCGTGGGGAGGGGCGGGAGACCCAGTACTTC
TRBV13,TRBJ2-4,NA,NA,CASSLDKRRGFQNIQYF,TGTGCCAGCAGCTTAGATAAACGGAGGGGTTTCCAAAACATTCAGTACTTC
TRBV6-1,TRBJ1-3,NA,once,CASSEVASGNTIYF,TGTGCCAGCAGTGAAGTGGCTTCTGGAAACACCATATATTTT
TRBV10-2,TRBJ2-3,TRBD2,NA,CASGTSGMDTQYF,TGCGCCAGCGGGACTAGCGGGATGGATACGCAGTATTTT
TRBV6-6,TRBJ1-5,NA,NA,CASTDRGAGGNQPQHF,TGTGCCAGCACCGACCGGGGGGCCGGAGGCAATCAGCCCCAGCATTTT
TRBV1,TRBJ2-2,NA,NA,CTSSPPRFANTGELFF,TGCACCAGCAGCCCACCCAGGTTCGCGAACACCGGGGAGCTGTTTTTT
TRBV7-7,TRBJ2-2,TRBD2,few,CASSKHLAGATGELFF,TGTGCCAGCAGTAAACATCTAGCGGGGGCCACCGGGGAGCTGTTTTTT
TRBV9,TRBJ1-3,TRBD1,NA,CASSALPPGGSGNTIYF,TGTGCCAGCAGCGCCCTCCCCCCAGGGGGCTCTGGAAACACCATATATTTT
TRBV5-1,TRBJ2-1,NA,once,CASSLVANLDNEQFF,TGCGCCAGCAGCTTGGTTGCCAACTTGGACAATGAGCAGTTCTTC
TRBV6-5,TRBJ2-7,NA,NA,CASRDGTPSSYEQYF,TGTGCCAGCAGGGACGGGACTCCCAGCTCCTACGAGCAGTACTTC
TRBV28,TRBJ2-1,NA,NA,CASCRDITYNEQFF,TGTGCCAGCTGCCGGGATATCACCTACAATGAGCAGTTCTTC
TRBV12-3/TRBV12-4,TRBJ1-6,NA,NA,CASSLERESPLHF,TGTGCCAGCAGTTTAGAGAGGGAGTCACCCCTCCACTTT
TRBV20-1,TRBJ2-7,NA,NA,CSASRNAATYEQYF,TGCAGTGCTAGTAGGAATGCAGCGACCTACGAGCAGTACTTC
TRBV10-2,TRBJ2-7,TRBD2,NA,CASSERGGGRASYEQYF,TGCGCCAGCAGTGAGAGGGGAGGCGGGAGGGCCTCCTACGAGCAGTACTTC
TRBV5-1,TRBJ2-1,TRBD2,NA,CASSGTSGFYEQFF,TGCGCCAGCAGTGGGACTAGCGGGTTCTATGAGCAGTTCTTC
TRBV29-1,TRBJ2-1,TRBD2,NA,CSARGRARTYNEQFF,TGCAGCGCGAGAGGGAGGGCCCGTACCTACAATGAGCAGTTCTTC
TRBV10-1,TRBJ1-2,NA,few,CASSPRTVNYGYTF,TGCGCCAGCAGTCCCCGGACAGTTAACTATGGCTACACCTTC
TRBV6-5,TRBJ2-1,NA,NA,CASSTLWNEQFF,TGTGCCAGCAGTACCCTATGGAATGAGCAGTTCTTC
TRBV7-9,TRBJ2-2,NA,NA,CASSLITTNTGELFF,TGTGCCAGCAGCTTGATTACAACGAACACCGGGGAGCTGTTTTTT
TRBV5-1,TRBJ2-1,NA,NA,CASSSGGLTYNEQFF,TGCGCCAGCAGCTCGGGGGGCCTTACCTACAATGAGCAGTTCTTC
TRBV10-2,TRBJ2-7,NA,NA,CASSESSATYEQYF,TGCGCCAGCAGTGAGTCTAGCGCTACCTACGAGCAGTACTTC
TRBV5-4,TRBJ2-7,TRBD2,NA,CASSRTSGSPYEQYF,TGTGCCAGCAGTCGTACTAGCGGATCCCCCTACGAGCAGTACTTC
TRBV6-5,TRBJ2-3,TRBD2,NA,CASSPLREGTQYF,TGTGCCAGCAGTCCTCTGCGGGAGGGTACGCAGTATTTT
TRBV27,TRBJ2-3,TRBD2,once,CASSLSRAGTSESTDTQYF,TGTGCCAGCAGCTTATCACGGGCCGGGACTAGCGAGAGCACAGATACGCAGTATTTT
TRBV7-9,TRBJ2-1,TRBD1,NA,CASRGTGQSSYNEQFF,TGTGCCAGCAGGGGGACAGGTCAGAGCTCCTACAATGAGCAGTTCTTC
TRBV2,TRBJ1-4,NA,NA,CASSPEAGRGEKLFF,TGTGCCAGCAGTCCCGAAGCAGGGAGGGGTGAAAAACTGTTTTTT
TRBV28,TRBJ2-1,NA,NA,CASSSPRWEGGATYNEQFF,TGTGCCAGCAGTTCCCCCCGATGGGAGGGGGGGGCTACCTACAATGAGCAGTTCTTC
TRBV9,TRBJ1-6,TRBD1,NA,CASSPQLTGLNSPLHF,TGTGCCAGCAGTCCCCAACTGACAGGGCTTAATTCACCCCTCCACTTT
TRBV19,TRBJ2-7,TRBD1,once,CASGATGKNYEQYF,TGTGCCAGTGGCGCGACAGGGAAAAACTACGAGCAGTACTTC